This T cell receptor (beta chain) was sequenced during a study of molecular identifiers for immune sequencing clone quantification. TCRdb ran MiXCR on the PCR reads and lists one entry per CDR3 protein. Seen here are about 97,000 distinct CDR3 sequences, about 35% observed once, and the top ten hold 9% to 10%. This CDR3 spans 13 amino acids. Germline CDR1 is MNHEY and CDR2 is SVGAGI. Trimming cost V 8 bases and J 7 bases; bases outside gene matches: 7. V is TRBV6-5 and J is TRBJ2-1; the match to TRBD2 covers 8 bases. What was sequenced was naive CD8+ T cells from blood, with Jurkat cell RNA spiked in. Indicated subset: FACS-sorted CD8+CD4-CCR7+CD45RA+ naive T cells. The receptor was isolated from a human donor in good health. Some libraries in this study had Jurkat cell RNA spiked in. CDR3 DNA: TGTGCCAGCGGTTCCGGGACTAGGAATGAGCAGTTCTTC. Translating it yields CASGSGTRNEQFF.